The 32 T cell receptor beta chains listed next were all sequenced from one sample in a study of T cell repertoires in cytomegalovirus infection. TCRdb recomputed calls from the reads with MiXCR, one row per CDR3 protein. The sample holds about 900,000 distinct CDR3 sequences, roughly 31% seen once. These TCRs are of unknown antigen specificity. Sequenced here: cultured CD8+ T cells from PBMCs, sampled from culture after CMV antigen stimulation. Every receptor here comes from a human donor in good health (CMV status not recorded). Some clones in this sample may be carry-over from other donors' samples.

About this clonotype itself: At one end, the junction sequence differs from germline, possibly due to a read error. V and J are TRBV27 and TRBJ2-1; TRBD1 might be the D (6 bases). CDR1 and CDR2 (germline): MNHEY, SMNVEV (reference sequence). This CDR3 spans 13 amino acids. DNA of the CDR3: TGTGCCTGCAGTTTAGCAGGGGATAATGAGCAGTTCTTC. It specifies CACSLAGDNEQFF.

This chain links TRBV24-1 with TRBJ1-5; unclear D gene. V lost 3 bases, J lost 0 bases, and 5 bases lay in between. CDR3 length: 14 residues. Germline V CDR1 and CDR2: KGHDR, SFDVKD. In DNA, the CDR3 is TGTGCCACCAGTGATGAATATAGCAATCAGCCCCAGCATTTT. The encoded protein is CATSDEYSNQPQHF.

The rearrangement links TRBV29-1 to TRBJ1-2, with 7 bases fitting TRBD1. The length of the CDR3 is 14 residues. Germline lookup yields CDR1 SQVTM and CDR2 ANQGSEA. With V trimmed by 6 bases and J by 1 base, 8 bases remained unmatched. CDR3 loop: CSVASGQVNYGYTF. The CDR3 region has the DNA TGCAGCGTCGCCTCTGGACAGGTTAACTATGGCTACACCTTC.

The V gene is TRBV27, the J gene TRBJ1-2, with D unresolved. The CDR3 runs 13 residues. V was pared by 7 bases and J by 6 bases, with 15 bases between. Germline CDR1 and CDR2: MNHEY and SMNVEV (reference sequence). CDR3 DNA sequence: TGTGCCAGCAAGGTGTTGGGATTGGATGGCTACACCTTC. This codes for CASKVLGLDGYTF.

V gene TRBV29-1 combines with J gene TRBJ1-1; D is unclear. CDR3 size: 9 residues. The V end was cut by 6 bases, the J end by 11 bases, with 10 bases between. CDR1 is SQVTM, CDR2 ANQGSEA, per germline. CDR3: CSVVGQAFF. The CDR3 nucleotides are TGCAGCGTCGTAGGGCAGGCTTTCTTT. Based on the CDR3 plus reference TRBV29-1 and TRBJ1-1, the full variable domain is SAVISQKPSRDICQRGTSLTIQCQVDSQVTMMFWYRQQPGQSLTLIATANQGSEATYESGFVIDKFPISRPNLTFSTLTVSNMSPEDSSIYLCSVVGQAFFGQGTRLTVV.

This clonotype was detected many times. The chain joins TRBV7-9 to TRBJ2-3, with D perhaps TRBD1 (6 bases). This CDR3 spans 15 amino acids. V was clipped by 5 bases and J by 2 bases, with 14 bases between them. Germline V gene lookup returns CDR1 SEHNR and CDR2 FQNEAQ (reference sequence). The CDR3 coding sequence is TGTGCCAGCAGCCCCCCGACAGGACCCACAGATACGCAGTATTTT. Its translation is CASSPPTGPTDTQYF.

This clonotype has a handful of counts. The J gene is TRBJ1-5, the V gene TRBV5-5; D possibly corresponds to TRBD1 (5 bases). The germline CDR1 and CDR2 sequences are SGHKS and YYEKEE (reference sequence). This CDR3 is built from 15 residues. The V gene lost 3 bases and the J gene lost 4 bases, with 14 bases spanning the gap. DNA of the CDR3: TGTGCCAGCAGCTCACGACTTGGGGGAAATCAGCCCCAGCATTTT. Encoded protein: CASSSRLGGNQPQHF.

The chain has TRBV4-3 and TRBJ1-2; D is unresolved. Germline assignment: CDR1 LGHNA and CDR2 YSLEER. V was cut by 0 bases and J by 5 bases, with 16 bases left in between. The CDR3 runs to 16 residues. The CDR3 loop reads CASSQDEGQLLYGYTF. The CDR3 DNA follows: TGCGCCAGCAGCCAAGACGAAGGGCAGCTCCTGTATGGCTACACCTTC.

The chain couples TRBV19 to TRBJ2-3; 10 bases map to TRBD1. V lost 6 bases to trimming and J lost 4 bases; unmatched junction nucleotides: 10. The CDR3 loop spans 16 amino acids. Germline CDR1 and CDR2: LNHDA and SQIVND (reference sequence). The CDR3 DNA is TGTGCCAGTAGCCTCCGGAGACAGGGGGCCTCAGATACGCAGTATTTT. It translates to CASSLRRQGASDTQYF.

This clonotype was seen repeatedly, ten times or more. This chain connects TRBV7-2 to TRBJ2-7; perhaps TRBD2 as D (6 bases). CDR1 and CDR2 from the germline V gene are SGHTA and FQGNSA. CDR3 size: 14 residues. Trimming took off 5 bases at V and 0 bases at J, with 11 bases between the two ends. The CDR3 region has the DNA TGTGCCAGCAGCCTTGGGGGGTACTCCTACGAGCAGTACTTC. This translates into CASSLGGYSYEQYF.

This chain uses TRBV24-1 with TRBJ2-6, with a weak D call TRBD1 (5 bases). V was trimmed by 8 bases and J by 11 bases, leaving 18 bases between them. The CDR3 has 14 residues. Germline assignment: CDR1 KGHDR and CDR2 SFDVKD. The CDR3 nucleotides are TGTGCCACCACGGAGAAGGGGAATCCGCACGTCCTGACTTTC. This translates into CATTEKGNPHVLTF.

The CDR3, as DNA: TGCGCCAGCAGCCAAGATAAACAGGCTTTCTACGAGCAGTACTTC. Its translation is CASSQDKQAFYEQYF. The V gene is TRBV4-1, the J gene TRBJ2-7; tentative D call: TRBD1 (5 bases). Germline V gene sequence: CDR1 MGHRA, CDR2 YSYEKL. This CDR3 has 15 residues. V was clipped by 0 bases and J by 3 bases, with 12 bases between them.

Notes on this clonotype: The conserved phenylalanine or tryptophan normally closing the CDR3 is absent here, so this likely arose from a read error. The genes are TRBV7-8 and TRBJ2-7; 9 bases align to TRBD1. Germline CDR1 SGHVS, CDR2 FQNEAQ. J gave up 0 bases and V 3 bases, and 9 bases lay outside the gene matches. This CDR3 is built from 17 residues. For the CDR3, the DNA is TGTGCCAGCAGCTTTTGGGAGACAGGGGGTCTCTCCTACGAGCAGTACTAC. Encoded protein: CASSFWETGGLSYEQYY.

The V call is TRBV7-8, the J call TRBJ2-3, with 16 bases aligning to TRBD2. Germline CDR1 is SGHVS and CDR2 is FQNEAQ. With V trimmed by 7 bases and J by 2 bases, 6 bases remained unmatched. The CDR3 contains 17 residues. CDR3 amino acids: CASTGGLAGGITDTQYF. CDR3 DNA sequence: TGTGCCAGCACCGGGGGACTAGCGGGGGGGATCACAGATACGCAGTATTTT.

The gene calls are TRBV7-6 and TRBJ1-5; 10 nucleotides agree with TRBD1. The V gene's germline CDR1 is SGHVS and CDR2 FNYEAQ. V dropped 5 bases and J dropped 7; count of bases not matched to a gene: 8. The CDR3 runs 15 residues. This CDR3 reads CASSQGQGMGQPQHF. CDR3 in DNA: TGTGCCAGCAGCCAGGGACAGGGGATGGGGCAGCCCCAGCATTTT.

J is TRBJ2-7 and V is TRBV29-1; tentative D call: TRBD1 (5 bases). The CDR3 has 13 residues. CDR1 SQVTM and CDR2 ANQGSEA come from the germline V gene. V lost 2 bases and J lost 3, with 11 bases in between. This CDR3 is CSVETGLDYEQYF. CDR3 in DNA: TGCAGCGTTGAAACAGGTCTTGACTACGAGCAGTACTTC.

In its sample, this clonotype was seen a few times. V is TRBV7-2 and J is TRBJ2-7; D call uncertain. The V gene lost 2 bases and the J gene lost 0 bases, with 5 bases spanning the gap. The CDR3 has 13 amino acids. The germline CDR1 and CDR2 sequences are SGHTA and FQGNSA. The CDR3 nucleotides are TGTGCCAGCAGCTTACACCTCTCCTACGAGCAGTACGTC. This codes for CASSLHLSYEQYV.

The chain has TRBV9 and TRBJ2-3, with D perhaps TRBD2 (7 bases). The germline CDR1 and CDR2 sequences are SGDLS and YYNGEE. This CDR3 comprises 16 residues. Trimming removed 0 bases from V and 2 bases from J, with 13 bases in between. The CDR3 DNA reads TGTGCCAGCAGCGTAGCCAGGGGACTACTCACAGATACGCAGTATTTT. Its protein product is CASSVARGLLTDTQYF.

This clonotype was detected a few times. V and J are TRBV7-9 and TRBJ2-2, with 9 bases fitting TRBD2. There are 20 residues in the CDR3. Germline-derived CDR1 and CDR2 are SEHNR and FQNEAQ (reference sequence). V trimming: 6 bases; J trimming: 0 bases; junction bases outside the gene matches: 17. The CDR3 sequence: CASSPPVPASGAANTGELFF. CDR3 nucleotides: TGTGCCAGCAGTCCTCCCGTGCCCGCTAGCGGGGCCGCGAACACCGGGGAGCTGTTTTTT.

This clonotype was detected a few times. This chain uses TRBV5-4 with TRBJ1-4, with D possibly being TRBD1 (5 bases). Germline V CDR1 and CDR2: SGHNT, YYREEE (reference sequence). The ends were cut back, 4 bases at V and 8 bases at J, with 21 bases in the middle. The CDR3 is made up of 16 amino acids. The CDR3 here is CASSLTADGPLEKLFF. Written as DNA, the CDR3 is TGTGCCAGCAGCCTGACAGCCGACGGCCCTTTGGAAAAACTGTTTTTT.

For the CDR3, the DNA is TGTGCCAGCAGTCCAACCCCTAGGGTTCAGCCCCAGCATTTT. Its translation: CASSPTPRVQPQHF. The chain employs TRBV12-3 or TRBV12-4 and TRBJ1-5; D unresolved. This CDR3 region has 14 residues. Trimming took 5 bases from V and 6 from J, leaving 14 bases between them.

This clonotype turned up a few times. The chain couples TRBV18 to TRBJ2-1; D is uncertain. CDR3 length: 15 amino acids. Germline CDR1 reads KGHSH; CDR2 reads LQKENI. V gave up 0 bases and J gave up 0 bases, with 6 bases separating them. This CDR3 reads CASSPPWSSYNEQFF. For the CDR3, the DNA is TGTGCCAGCTCACCACCGTGGAGCTCCTACAATGAGCAGTTCTTC.

This clonotype was detected a few times. The chain is built from TRBV28 and TRBJ2-7; 7 bases map to TRBD1. With V trimmed by 5 bases and J by 3 bases, 7 bases remained unmatched. The CDR3 runs to 14 residues. Germline-derived CDR1 and CDR2 are MDHEN and SYDVKM. The DNA for the CDR3 is TGTGCCAGCAGTCCCGGACAGGCCGGCTACGAGCAGTACGTC. It yields the protein CASSPGQAGYEQYV.

This clonotype was recorded many times. The CDR3 DNA reads TGTGCCAGCAGTCCGGACAGGGCGAGCTCTGGAAACACCATATATTTT. It yields the protein CASSPDRASSGNTIYF. This sequence joins TRBV12-3 or TRBV12-4 and TRBJ1-3, with 8 nucleotides matching TRBD1. V shed 5 bases and J 0 bases; nucleotides not matched to a gene: 6. CDR3 length equals 16 residues.

This clonotype was seen more than once but under ten times. CDR3 nucleotide sequence: TGTGCCAGCATCCTGTCCGCGGCAAGTAATGAAAAACTGTTTTTT. Amino acids: CASILSAASNEKLFF. The J gene is TRBJ1-4, the V gene TRBV11-2; D call uncertain. The germline V and J ends were trimmed by 7 bases and 4 bases, with 16 bases remaining between them. Germline lookup yields CDR1 SGHAT and CDR2 FQNNGV. The CDR3 spans 15 residues.

The rearrangement joins TRBV7-9 to TRBJ1-4, with D possibly being TRBD1 (5 bases). CDR1 and CDR2 (germline): SEHNR, FQNEAQ (reference sequence). V dropped 5 bases and J dropped 7 bases, with 14 bases sitting between them. This CDR3 comprises 14 residues. The CDR3 DNA follows: TGTGCCAGCAGCCCGCCAGGGTTTGGTGAAAAACTGTTTTTT. This encodes CASSPPGFGEKLFF.

The table lists this clonotype with a few counts. The chain carries TRBV19 and TRBJ1-2, with D uncertain. The ends were cut back, 6 bases at V and 4 bases at J, with 18 bases in the middle. This CDR3 is built from 15 residues. From germline, CDR1 is LNHDA and CDR2 SQIVND (reference sequence). The CDR3 spells CASSPIKNPAYGYTF. CDR3 nucleotides: TGTGCCAGTAGCCCCATAAAGAACCCAGCCTATGGCTACACCTTC.

This clonotype was observed a few times. This sequence joins TRBV27 and TRBJ1-1, with a tentative D call TRBD1 (6 bases). Trimming took 5 bases from V and 4 from J, leaving 14 bases between them. CDR1 and CDR2 from the germline V gene are MNHEY and SMNVEV (reference sequence). The CDR3 has 14 amino acids. CDR3 sequence: CASSISGAITEAFF. The DNA of the CDR3 is TGTGCCAGCAGTATCTCAGGGGCGATCACTGAAGCTTTCTTT.

The CDR3 DNA reads TGTGCCAGCAGTGAATGGGTCAGGGGAGGGGGTGATTACAATGAGCAGTTCTTC. Encoded protein: CASSEWVRGGGDYNEQFF. The chain has TRBV6-1 and TRBJ2-1; tentative D call: TRBD2 (7 bases). CDR1 is MNHNS, CDR2 SASEGT, per germline. Trimming took 2 bases from V and 4 from J, leaving 21 bases between them. This CDR3 is built from 18 residues.

In this sample, this clonotype turned up a few times. The chain couples TRBV6-1 to TRBJ1-2; perhaps TRBD1 as D (5 bases). The CDR3 is 13 residues long. The V gene's germline CDR1 is MNHNS and CDR2 SASEGT. Trimming pared 7 bases from V and 4 bases from J, leaving 13 bases between. CDR3 residues: CASTRTSLYGYTF. CDR3 DNA: TGTGCCAGCACCCGGACAAGCCTCTATGGCTACACCTTC.

V usage is TRBV13 and J usage is TRBJ2-7, with unresolved D. This CDR3 has 12 amino acids. V gave up 6 bases and J gave up 2 bases, with 8 bases separating them. CDR1 is PRHDT, CDR2 FYEKMQ, per germline (reference sequence). Here the CDR3 DNA reads TGTGCCAGCAGAGGGCCAACCTACGAGCAGTACTTC. It yields the protein CASRGPTYEQYF.

The chain joins TRBV7-2 to TRBJ1-3; no definite D call. Germline V gene lookup returns CDR1 SGHTA and CDR2 FQGNSA. The V and J ends lost 1 base and 7 bases respectively, with 8 bases between them. CDR3 length equals 13 residues. CDR3 nucleotides: TGTGCCAGCAGCTTAGAGGGTCGCAACACCATATATTTT. Protein product: CASSLEGRNTIYF.